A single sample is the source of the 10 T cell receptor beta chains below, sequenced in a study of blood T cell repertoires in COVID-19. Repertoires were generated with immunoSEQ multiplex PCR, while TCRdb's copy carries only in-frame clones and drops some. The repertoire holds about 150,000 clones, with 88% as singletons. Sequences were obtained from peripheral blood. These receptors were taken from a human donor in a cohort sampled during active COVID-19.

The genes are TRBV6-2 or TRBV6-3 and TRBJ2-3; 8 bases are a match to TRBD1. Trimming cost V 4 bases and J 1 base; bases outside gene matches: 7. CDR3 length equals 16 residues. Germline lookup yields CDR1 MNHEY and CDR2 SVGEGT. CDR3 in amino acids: CASSWKTGAGTDTQYF. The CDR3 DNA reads TGTGCCAGCAGTTGGAAGACAGGGGCCGGCACAGATACGCAGTATTTT.

The chain's CDR3 is CAWSAGGNTEAFF. CDR3 DNA: TGTGCCTGGAGTGCCGGGGGGAACACTGAAGCTTTCTTT. The rearrangement links TRBV30 to TRBJ1-1; D possibly corresponds to TRBD1 (5 bases). In germline, CDR1 is GTSNPN, CDR2 SVGIG (reference sequence). The CDR3 spans 13 residues. Trimming left V 1 base short and J 1 base short, with 7 bases between.

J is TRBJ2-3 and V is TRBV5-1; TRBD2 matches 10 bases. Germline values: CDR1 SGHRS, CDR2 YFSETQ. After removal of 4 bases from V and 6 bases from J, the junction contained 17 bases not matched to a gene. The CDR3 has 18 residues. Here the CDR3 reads CASSPVPASGRAVDTQYF. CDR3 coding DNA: TGCGCCAGCAGCCCAGTCCCCGCAAGCGGGAGGGCCGTGGATACGCAGTATTTT.

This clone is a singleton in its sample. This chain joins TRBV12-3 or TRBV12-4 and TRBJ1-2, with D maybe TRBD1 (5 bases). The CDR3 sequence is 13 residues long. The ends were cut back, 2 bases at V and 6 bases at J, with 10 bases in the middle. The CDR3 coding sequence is TGTGCCAGCAGTTTATGGGGGGGACATGGCTACACCTTC. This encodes CASSLWGGHGYTF.

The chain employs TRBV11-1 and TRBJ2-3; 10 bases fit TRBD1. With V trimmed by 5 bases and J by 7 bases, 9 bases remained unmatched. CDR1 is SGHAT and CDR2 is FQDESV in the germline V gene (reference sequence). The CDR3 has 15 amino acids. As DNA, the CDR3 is TGTGCCAGCAGCACCGGGACAGGGGTTTCTCATACGCAGTATTTT. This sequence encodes CASSTGTGVSHTQYF.

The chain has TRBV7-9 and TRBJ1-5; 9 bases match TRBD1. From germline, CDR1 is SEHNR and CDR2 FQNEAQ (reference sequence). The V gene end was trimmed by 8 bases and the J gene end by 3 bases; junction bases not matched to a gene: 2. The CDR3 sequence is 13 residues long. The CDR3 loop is CASGQGNNQPQHF. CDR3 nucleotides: TGTGCCAGCGGACAGGGGAACAATCAGCCCCAGCATTTT.

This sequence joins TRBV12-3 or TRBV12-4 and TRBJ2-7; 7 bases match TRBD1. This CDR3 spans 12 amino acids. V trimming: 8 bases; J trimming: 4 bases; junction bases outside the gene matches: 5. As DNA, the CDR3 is TGTGCCAGCGTGAAACAGGGGTACGAGCAGTACTTC. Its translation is CASVKQGYEQYF.

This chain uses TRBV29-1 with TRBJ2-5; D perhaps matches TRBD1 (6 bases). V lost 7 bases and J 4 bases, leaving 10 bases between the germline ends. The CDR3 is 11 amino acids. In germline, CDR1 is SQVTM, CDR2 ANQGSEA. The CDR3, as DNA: TGCAGCGCCAGGGGAATAGAGACCCAGTACTTC. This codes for CSARGIETQYF.

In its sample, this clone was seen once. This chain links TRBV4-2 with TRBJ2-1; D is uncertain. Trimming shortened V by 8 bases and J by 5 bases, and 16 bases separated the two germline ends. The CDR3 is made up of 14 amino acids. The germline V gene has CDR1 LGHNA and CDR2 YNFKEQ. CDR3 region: CASRNKRWDNEQFF. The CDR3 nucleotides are TGTGCCAGCCGCAATAAGAGGTGGGACAATGAGCAGTTCTTC.

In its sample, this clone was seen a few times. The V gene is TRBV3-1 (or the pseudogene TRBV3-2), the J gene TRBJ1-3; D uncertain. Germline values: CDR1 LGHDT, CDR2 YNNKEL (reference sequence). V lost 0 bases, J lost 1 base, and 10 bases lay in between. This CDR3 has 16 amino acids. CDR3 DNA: TGTGCCAGCAGCCAAGAAATGGGCAGGTCTGGAAACACCATATATTTT. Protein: CASSQEMGRSGNTIYF.